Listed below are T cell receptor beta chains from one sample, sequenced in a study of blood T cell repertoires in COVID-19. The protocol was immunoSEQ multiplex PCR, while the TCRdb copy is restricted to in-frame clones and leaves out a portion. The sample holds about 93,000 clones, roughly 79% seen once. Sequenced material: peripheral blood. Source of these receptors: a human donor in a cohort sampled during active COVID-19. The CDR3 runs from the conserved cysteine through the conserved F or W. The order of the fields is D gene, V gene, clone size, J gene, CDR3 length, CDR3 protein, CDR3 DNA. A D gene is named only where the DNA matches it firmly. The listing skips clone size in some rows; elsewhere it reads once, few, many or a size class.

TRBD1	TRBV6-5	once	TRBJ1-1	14	CATQEGAPNTEAFF	TGTGCCACCCAGGAGGGGGCCCCAAACACTGAAGCTTTCTTT
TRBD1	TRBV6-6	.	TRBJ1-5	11	CASAGGQPQHF	TGTGCCAGCGCAGGGGGTCAGCCCCAGCATTTT
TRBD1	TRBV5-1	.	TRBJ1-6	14	CASGDGQGNSPLHF	TGCGCCAGCGGGGATGGACAGGGGAATTCACCCCTCCACTTT
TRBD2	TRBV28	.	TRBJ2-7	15	CASSLHLSGVYEQYF	TGTGCCAGCAGTCTCCACCTAAGCGGGGTCTACGAGCAGTACTTC
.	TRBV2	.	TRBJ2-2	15	CASSEPGKSTGELFF	TGTGCCAGCAGTGAGCCCGGGAAGAGCACCGGGGAGCTGTTTTTT
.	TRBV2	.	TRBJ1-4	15	CASRNTGSPNEKLFF	TGTGCCAGCAGGAACACAGGTTCCCCTAATGAAAAACTGTTTTTT
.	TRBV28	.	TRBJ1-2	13	CATSLTGSYGYTF	TGTGCCACCAGTTTAACAGGGAGCTATGGCTACACCTTC
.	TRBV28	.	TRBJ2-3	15	CASSLWQGSTDTQYF	TGTGCCAGCAGTCTCTGGCAGGGTAGCACAGATACGCAGTATTTT
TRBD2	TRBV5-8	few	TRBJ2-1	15	CASSVSGGAANEQFF	TGTGCCAGCAGCGTTAGCGGGGGGGCCGCAAATGAGCAGTTCTTC
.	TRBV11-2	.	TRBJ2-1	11	CASSSGIEKFF	TGTGCCAGCAGTTCCGGGATAGAGAAGTTCTTC
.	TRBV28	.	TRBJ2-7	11	CASSPAYEQYF	TGTGCCAGCAGTCCAGCCTACGAGCAGTACTTC
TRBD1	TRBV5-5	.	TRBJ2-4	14	CASSSTGTGVIQYF	TGTGCCAGCAGCTCAACCGGGACAGGGGTCATTCAGTACTTC
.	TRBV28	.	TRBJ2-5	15	CASSFVAGWKETQYF	TGTGCCAGCAGTTTTGTGGCAGGGTGGAAAGAGACCCAGTACTTC
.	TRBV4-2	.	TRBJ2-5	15	CASSQDRQDIGTQYF	TGTGCCAGCAGCCAAGATCGGCAGGACATTGGGACCCAGTACTTC
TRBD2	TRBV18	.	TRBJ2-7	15	CASSPSTGGTYEQYF	TGTGCCAGCTCACCTTCTACGGGAGGGACCTACGAGCAGTACTTC
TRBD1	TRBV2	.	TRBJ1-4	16	CASSEALGQGNEKLFF	TGTGCCAGCAGTGAAGCTTTGGGACAGGGTAATGAAAAACTGTTTTTT
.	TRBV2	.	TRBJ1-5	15	CASSSDSLSNQPQHF	TGTGCCAGCAGTTCCGACAGTTTGAGCAATCAGCCCCAGCATTTT
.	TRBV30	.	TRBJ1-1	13	CAWNPVRGTEAFF	TGTGCCTGGAATCCCGTCCGAGGGACTGAAGCTTTCTTT
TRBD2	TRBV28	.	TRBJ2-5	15	CASSSSGLAGESQYF	TGTGCCAGCAGTTCTTCCGGACTAGCGGGAGAGTCCCAGTACTTC
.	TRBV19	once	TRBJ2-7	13	CASSIEVRYEQYF	TGTGCCAGTAGTATTGAGGTACGCTACGAGCAGTACTTC
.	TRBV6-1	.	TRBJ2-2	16	CASSEASGTLSGELFF	TGTGCCAGCAGTGAAGCGAGCGGAACCCTCTCAGGGGAGCTGTTTTTT
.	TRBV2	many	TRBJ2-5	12	CASSDGVETQYF	TGTGCCAGCAGTGACGGGGTTGAGACCCAGTACTTC
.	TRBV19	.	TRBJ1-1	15	CASSIGANMNTEAFF	TGTGCCAGTAGTATCGGTGCAAATATGAACACTGAAGCTTTCTTT
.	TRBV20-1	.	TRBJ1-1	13	CSASPQMNTEAFF	TGCAGTGCTAGTCCCCAGATGAACACTGAAGCTTTCTTT
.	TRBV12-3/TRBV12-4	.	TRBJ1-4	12	CASSPTREKLFF	TGTGCCAGCAGCCCCACCCGGGAAAAACTGTTTTTT
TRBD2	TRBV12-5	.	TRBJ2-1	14	CASGHRAGGGEQFF	TGTGCTAGTGGCCATCGAGCGGGAGGAGGGGAGCAGTTCTTC
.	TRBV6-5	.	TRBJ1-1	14	CASSNILYATEAFF	TGTGCCAGCAGTAACATCCTTTATGCAACTGAAGCTTTCTTT
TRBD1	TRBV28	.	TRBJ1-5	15	CASSLTNRGSRPQHF	TGTGCCAGCAGTCTTACCAACAGGGGCTCTCGGCCCCAGCATTTT
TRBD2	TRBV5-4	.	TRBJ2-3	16	CASSLGRGVSTDTQYF	TGTGCCAGCAGCTTGGGGCGGGGGGTTAGCACAGATACGCAGTATTTT
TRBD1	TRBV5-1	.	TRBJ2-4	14	CASSGDRGKDIQYF	TGCGCCAGCAGCGGGGACAGGGGGAAGGACATTCAGTACTTC
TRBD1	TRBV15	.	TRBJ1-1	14	CATSRERQGREAFF	TGTGCCACCAGCAGAGAAAGACAGGGCAGGGAAGCTTTCTTT
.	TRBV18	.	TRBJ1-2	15	CASSPEGQMIYGYTF	TGTGCCAGCTCACCGGAAGGACAGATGATCTATGGCTACACCTTC